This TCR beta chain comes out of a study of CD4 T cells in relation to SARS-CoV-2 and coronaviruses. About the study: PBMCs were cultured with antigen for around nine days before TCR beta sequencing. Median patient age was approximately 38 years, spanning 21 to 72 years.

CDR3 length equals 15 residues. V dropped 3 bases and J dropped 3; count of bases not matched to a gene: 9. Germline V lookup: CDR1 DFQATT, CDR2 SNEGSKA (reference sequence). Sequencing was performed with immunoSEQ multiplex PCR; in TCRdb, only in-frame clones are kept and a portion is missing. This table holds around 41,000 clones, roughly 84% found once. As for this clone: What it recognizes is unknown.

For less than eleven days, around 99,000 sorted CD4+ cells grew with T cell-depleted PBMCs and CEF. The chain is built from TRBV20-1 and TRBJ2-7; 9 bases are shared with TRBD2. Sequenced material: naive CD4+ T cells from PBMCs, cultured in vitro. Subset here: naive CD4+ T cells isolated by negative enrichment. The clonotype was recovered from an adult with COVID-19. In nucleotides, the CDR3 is TGCAGTGCTAGTTCTGTTAGCGGGAGTTTCTACGAGCAGTACTTC. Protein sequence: CSASSVSGSFYEQYF.